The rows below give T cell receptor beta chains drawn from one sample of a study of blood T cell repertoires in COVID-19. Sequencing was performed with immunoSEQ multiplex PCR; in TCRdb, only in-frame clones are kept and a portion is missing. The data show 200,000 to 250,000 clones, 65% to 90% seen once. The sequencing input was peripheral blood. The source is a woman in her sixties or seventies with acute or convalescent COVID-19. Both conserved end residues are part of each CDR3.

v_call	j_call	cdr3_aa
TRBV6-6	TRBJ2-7	CASSYGTKPYEQYF
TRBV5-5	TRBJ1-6	CASSVLQGVYNSPLHF
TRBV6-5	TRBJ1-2	CASSYSIMQGRDGYTF
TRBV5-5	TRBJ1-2	CASSFHPSGGYTF
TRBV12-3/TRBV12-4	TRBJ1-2	CASSSRHGYTF
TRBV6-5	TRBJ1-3	CASKQGSGNTIYF
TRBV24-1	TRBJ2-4	CATSAGYGKNIQYF
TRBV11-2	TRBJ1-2	CASSHLGQTSSKSYTF
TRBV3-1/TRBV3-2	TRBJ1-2	CASSHRDSFTIYGYTF
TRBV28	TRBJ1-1	CASSSVNTEAFF
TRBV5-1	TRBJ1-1	CASSLSSGGTEAFF
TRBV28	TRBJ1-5	CASSYPGQGRARPQHF
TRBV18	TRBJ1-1	CASSQQVSQAAFF
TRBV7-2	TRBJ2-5	CASSLDYGGQETQYF
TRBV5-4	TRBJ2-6	CASSPGTGIGANVLTF
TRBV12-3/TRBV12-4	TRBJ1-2	CATQLAGNYGYTF
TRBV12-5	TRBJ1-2	CASGLVMGPGQGSGYTF
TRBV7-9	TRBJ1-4	CASSFSGEKLFF
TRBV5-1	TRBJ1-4	CASSLVAEDGPNEKLFF
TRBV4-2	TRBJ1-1	CASSLILNTEAFF
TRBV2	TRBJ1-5	CASLMDRANQPQHF
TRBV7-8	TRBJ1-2	CASSLGNQGTYGYTF
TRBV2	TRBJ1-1	CASNQGLGNTEAFF
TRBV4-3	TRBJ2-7	CASSQERLTGGTYEQYF
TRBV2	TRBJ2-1	CASIIEGLAVNEQFF
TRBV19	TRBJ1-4	CASNPDRVNEKLFF
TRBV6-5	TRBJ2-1	CASRSGTGTYNEQFF
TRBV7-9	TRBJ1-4	CASSLGQGGEKLFF
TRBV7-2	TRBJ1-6	CASSLSGAQNNSPLHF
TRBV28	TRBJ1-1	CASSSVLTEAFF
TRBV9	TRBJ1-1	CASSPRNTEAFF
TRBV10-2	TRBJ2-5	CASIQGPTFSGQTQYF
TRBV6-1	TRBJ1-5	CASSETGVQPQHF
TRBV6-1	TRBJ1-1	CASSDQGLNTEAFF
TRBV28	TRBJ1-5	CASSLSGDRSNQPQHF
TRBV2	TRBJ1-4	CASGDRGFRTEKLFF
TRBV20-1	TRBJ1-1	CSAHTVEAFF
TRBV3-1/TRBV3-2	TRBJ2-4	CASSQETGAKNIQYF
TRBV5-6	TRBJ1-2	CASSFGTGGYGYTF